This TCR beta chain was documented in a study of regulatory T cells. Points from the study as a whole: In CD3G-deficient patients, conventional CD4+ T cells were enriched for hydrophobic CDR3 residues at positions 6 and 7. In patients, unique TRB V-J pairs were restricted and V/J usage skewed, especially in Tregs.

A note on this clone: Its antigen is not known.

Every patient with CD3G deficiency had evidence of autoimmunity. Regulatory (CD25-high CD127-low) and conventional (CD25-low CD127-high) CD4+ T cells were sorted separately. Primers: 52 TRBV forward and 13 TRBJ reverse. TCRdb keeps only in-frame clones here, not all; method: immunoSEQ multiplex PCR. The sample lists roughly 32,000 clones; approximately 89% were seen once. This TCR derives from a person between 18 and 30 years old with CD3G deficiency. The sample was conventional CD4+ T cells sorted from blood.

The CDR3 nucleotides are TGTGCTAGTGCCCTACAGGGAAGGGGGCGGCAGTACTTC. It codes for CASALQGRGRQYF. This rearrangement joins TRBV12-5 to TRBJ2-7; 7 nucleotides line up with TRBD1. The V segment lost 7 bases and the J segment 9 bases; nucleotides outside the gene matches: 12. The CDR3 length is 13 residues. CDR1 and CDR2 (germline): LGHNT, FRNRAP.